This is a list of T cell receptor beta chains from one sample in a study of CD8 T cells in ankylosing spondylitis. TCRdb used MiXCR to reprocess the 5' RACE reads, holding one entry per CDR3 protein. The sample records 250,000 to 400,000 distinct CDR3 sequences, about 9.9% being singletons. Sample: blood, either unsorted or a sorted T cell fraction (not recorded which). These receptors all come from a female donor with ankylosing spondylitis or in good health (not recorded which). Each CDR3 is given with its conserved first and last residue. Fields, in order: D gene, CDR3 length, clone size, J gene, V gene, CDR3 protein, CDR3 DNA. The D gene is left open where the match is weak. Clone size is stated in some rows and not others, as once, few, many or a class when expanded.

- 15 - TRBJ2-3 TRBV28 CASSSPRSGTDTQYF TGTGCCAGCAGCTCACCGAGGAGTGGCACAGATACGCAGTATTTT
- 16 many TRBJ1-3 TRBV5-1 CASSLEGQNSGNTIYF TGCGCCAGCAGCTTGGAGGGACAAAACTCTGGAAACACCATATATTTT
- 16 few TRBJ2-5 TRBV15 CATSTKQGTLGETQYF TGTGCCACCAGCACCAAACAAGGGACATTGGGGGAGACCCAGTACTTC
- 15 - TRBJ2-6 TRBV11-2 CASSRGRSGANVLTF TGTGCCAGCAGCCGGGGACGCTCTGGGGCCAACGTCCTGACTTTC
- 13 many TRBJ2-7 TRBV12-3/TRBV12-4 CASSSGVLYEQYF TGTGCCAGCAGTTCGGGAGTCCTATACGAGCAGTACTTC
TRBD1 19 few TRBJ1-5 TRBV24-1 CATSDFRTRGQGQNQPQHF TGTGCCACCAGTGATTTTCGGACGAGGGGACAGGGCCAAAATCAGCCCCAGCATTTT
- 14 - TRBJ1-4 TRBV28 CASSPQGPREKLFF TGTGCCAGCAGTCCCCAGGGCCCTAGGGAAAAACTGTTTTTT
- 17 many TRBJ2-3 TRBV28 CASSSGAGAAPTDTQYF TGTGCCAGCAGTTCCGGCGCGGGGGCGGCGCCCACAGATACGCAGTATTTT
- 18 many TRBJ2-7 TRBV11-1 CASSSFGTGQGKSYEQYF TGTGCCAGCAGCTCCTTTGGAACGGGACAAGGTAAATCCTACGAGCAGTACTTC
TRBD2 18 - TRBJ2-2 TRBV6-1 CASSERTSGLPNTGELFF TGTGCCAGCAGTGAAAGGACTAGCGGGCTCCCGAACACCGGGGAGCTGTTTTTT
TRBD2 13 many TRBJ2-7 TRBV20-1 CSARGTSDYEQYF TGCAGTGCTAGAGGGACTAGCGACTACGAGCAGTACTTC
- 15 many TRBJ2-2 TRBV12-3/TRBV12-4 CASSPSGGGTGELFF TGTGCCAGCAGTCCTTCGGGCGGTGGCACCGGGGAGCTGTTTTTT
- 14 - TRBJ2-1 TRBV10-2 CASSEGVGYNEQFF TGCGCCAGCAGTGAGGGAGTGGGGTACAATGAGCAGTTCTTC
- 12 many TRBJ2-7 TRBV6-2/TRBV6-3 CASSPTPYEQYF TGTGCCAGCAGTCCCACCCCCTACGAGCAGTACTTC
- 14 many TRBJ1-2 TRBV10-3 CATSAGELRGGYTF TGTGCCACATCTGCGGGGGAACTTCGGGGTGGCTACACCTTC
TRBD2 17 many TRBJ2-5 TRBV10-3 CAISESVAGGPLETQYF TGTGCCATCAGTGAGTCGGTTGCGGGAGGGCCCTTGGAGACCCAGTACTTC
TRBD2 18 many TRBJ2-3 TRBV29-1 CSVEETGTSGSRGDTQYF TGCAGCGTTGAAGAGACCGGGACTAGCGGCTCTCGGGGGGATACGCAGTATTTT
TRBD1 15 - TRBJ2-3 TRBV7-7 CASSAGTGGADTQYF TGTGCCAGCAGCGCTGGGACAGGGGGCGCAGATACGCAGTATTTT
TRBD1 14 - TRBJ1-2 TRBV12-3/TRBV12-4 CASRRAGQNHGDTF TGTGCCAGCAGGCGAGCGGGACAGAACCATGGCGACACCTTC
- 15 - TRBJ1-1 TRBV7-3 CASSLTGELGTEAFF TGTGCCAGCAGCTTAACGGGTGAACTTGGTACTGAAGCTTTCTTT
TRBD1 15 many TRBJ1-4 TRBV11-2 CASSSHRGSNEKLFF TGTGCCAGCAGCTCGCACAGGGGGAGTAATGAAAAACTGTTTTTT
TRBD1 17 few TRBJ1-1 TRBV7-8 CASSHIDLGQLNTEAFF TGTGCCAGCAGCCATATCGATCTGGGACAGTTGAACACTGAAGCTTTCTTT
- 15 - TRBJ1-2 TRBV4-3 CASSQVSSGNYGYTF TGCGCCAGCAGCCAAGTGAGTTCGGGAAACTATGGCTACACCTTC
- 14 many TRBJ1-6 TRBV12-3/TRBV12-4 CASSLRGDNSPLHF TGTGCCAGCAGTTTGAGGGGGGACAATTCACCCCTCCACTTT
- 15 few TRBJ2-2 TRBV9 CASLPGALNTGELFF TGTGCCAGCTTACCAGGGGCCTTAAACACCGGGGAGCTGTTTTTT
- 15 many TRBJ2-3 TRBV5-1 CASSLAGQGTDTQYF TGTGCCAGCAGCTTGGCCGGTCAGGGCACAGATACGCAGTATTTT
TRBD1 17 many TRBJ2-1 TRBV29-1 CSASPIKTGGLYNEQFF TGCAGCGCCTCGCCAATAAAAACAGGGGGCCTATACAATGAGCAGTTCTTC
TRBD1 14 many TRBJ1-2 TRBV29-1 CSVEDRTGFYGYTF TGCAGCGTTGAAGATAGGACAGGCTTCTATGGCTACACCTTC
TRBD2 18 - TRBJ2-1 TRBV9 CASSVAGTSGSSYNEQFF TGTGCCAGCAGCGTAGCCGGGACTAGCGGGAGCTCCTACAATGAGCAGTTCTTC
TRBD1 13 many TRBJ1-2 TRBV20-1 CSAMTGLNYGYTF TGCAGTGCTATGACAGGGCTGAACTATGGCTACACCTTC
- 13 many TRBJ2-2 TRBV19 CASSIEFTGELFF TGTGCCAGTAGTATCGAGTTCACCGGGGAGCTGTTTTTT
- 13 many TRBJ1-4 TRBV20-1 CSASYSTNEKLFF TGCAGTGCTAGCTATTCAACTAATGAAAAACTGTTTTTT
- 14 many TRBJ1-5 TRBV28 CASSPPGSNQPQHF TGTGCCAGCAGTCCGCCGGGGAGCAATCAGCCCCAGCATTTT
- 14 many TRBJ1-1 TRBV10-2 CASSDPVRTAEAFF TGCGCCAGCAGTGACCCAGTCCGTACCGCTGAAGCTTTCTTT
- 13 - TRBJ2-2 TRBV30 CAWTFVLAGELFF TGTGCCTGGACGTTCGTTTTAGCCGGGGAGCTGTTTTTT
- 15 - TRBJ1-5 TRBV19 CASSIGSFSNQPQHF TGTGCCAGTAGTATTGGCAGCTTCAGCAATCAGCCCCAGCATTTT
- 12 - TRBJ2-5 TRBV3-1 CASSQVVRPQYF TGTGCCAGCAGCCAAGTTGTGAGGCCCCAGTACTTC
- 14 many TRBJ2-7 TRBV6-1 CASRNWGPSYEQYF TGTGCCAGCAGAAATTGGGGACCGAGCTACGAGCAGTACTTC
- 15 many TRBJ1-1 TRBV5-1 CASSVGQEANTEAFF TGCGCCAGCAGCGTCGGACAAGAGGCGAACACTGAAGCTTTCTTT
- 14 many TRBJ2-5 TRBV20-1 CSASTRFRVETQYF TGCAGTGCTAGCACCCGTTTTCGGGTAGAGACCCAGTACTTC
TRBD2 13 many TRBJ2-5 TRBV25-1 CASNFAGGQTQYF TGTGCCAGCAACTTCGCGGGGGGTCAGACCCAGTACTTC
TRBD2 16 few TRBJ2-3 TRBV5-1 CASSLWSGGSTDTQYF TGCGCCAGCAGCTTATGGAGCGGGGGGAGCACAGATACGCAGTATTTT
- 12 - TRBJ2-7 TRBV30 CAWIGGNYEQYF TGTGCCTGGATCGGGGGCAACTACGAGCAGTACTTC
- 14 many TRBJ1-1 TRBV10-3 CAISGGAENTEAFF TGTGCCATCAGTGGAGGGGCAGAGAACACTGAAGCTTTCTTT
- 17 - TRBJ2-1 TRBV4-2 CASSQEKGGGLIGEQFF TGTGCCAGCAGCCAAGAAAAGGGGGGGGGCCTAATAGGTGAGCAGTTCTTC
- 14 many TRBJ1-1 TRBV10-3 CAISESTANTEAFF TGTGCCATCAGTGAGTCCACGGCCAACACTGAAGCTTTCTTT
TRBD1 14 many TRBJ1-1 TRBV20-1 CSARGQIGSTEAFF TGCAGTGCTCGGGGACAGATTGGCAGCACTGAAGCTTTCTTT
- 12 many TRBJ1-1 TRBV10-1 CASSDLNTEAFF TGCGCCAGCAGTGATCTCAACACTGAAGCTTTCTTT
TRBD2 14 - TRBJ2-1 TRBV20-1 CSAAIDGRAAEQFF TGCAGTGCTGCCATAGACGGGAGGGCCGCTGAGCAGTTCTTC
TRBD1 15 - TRBJ1-4 TRBV14 CASSQPSTGHEKLFF TGTGCCAGCAGCCAGCCATCGACAGGGCATGAAAAACTGTTTTTT